The T cell receptor beta chain described here comes from a study of blood T cell repertoires in COVID-19. Study details: COVID-19 samples from acute and convalescent phases originated in the United States, Italy and Spain. T cells, B-cell-depleted T cells, or PBMCs supplied cDNA or gDNA.

The CDR3 loop spans 14 amino acids. From germline, CDR1 is SGHTA and CDR2 FQGTGA. V lost 3 bases, J lost 5 bases, and 5 bases stayed unmatched. In the original processing: Researchers report that nucleated cell counts were estimated from reference gene primer amplification. The data were produced by immunoSEQ multiplex PCR, yet TCRdb's version contains in-frame clones alone and is incomplete. V, J and clone size are those of that table, while D and trimming were read from the DNA. There are roughly 120,000 clones in the sample; over 85% occur only once, and roughly 3.7% lies in the top ten. The sequencing input was peripheral blood. The V gene is TRBV7-3, the J gene TRBJ2-3, with 7 bases aligning to TRBD2. The sequence was collected from a middle-aged man with active COVID-19. CDR3 amino acids: CASSFGGSLDTQYF. In nucleotides, the CDR3 is TGTGCCAGCAGCTTCGGGGGGTCCCTAGATACGCAGTATTTT.